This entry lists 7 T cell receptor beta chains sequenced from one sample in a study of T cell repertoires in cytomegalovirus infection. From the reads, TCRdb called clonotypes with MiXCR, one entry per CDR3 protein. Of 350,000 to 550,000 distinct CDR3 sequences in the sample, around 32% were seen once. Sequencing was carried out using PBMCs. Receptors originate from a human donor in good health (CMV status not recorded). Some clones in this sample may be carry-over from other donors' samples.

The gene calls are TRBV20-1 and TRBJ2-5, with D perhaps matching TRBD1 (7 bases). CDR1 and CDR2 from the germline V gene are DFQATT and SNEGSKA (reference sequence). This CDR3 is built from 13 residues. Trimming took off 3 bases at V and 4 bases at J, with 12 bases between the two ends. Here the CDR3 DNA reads TGCAGTGCTAGTCAGGGGGGCGCAGAGACCCAGTACTTC. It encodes CSASQGGAETQYF.

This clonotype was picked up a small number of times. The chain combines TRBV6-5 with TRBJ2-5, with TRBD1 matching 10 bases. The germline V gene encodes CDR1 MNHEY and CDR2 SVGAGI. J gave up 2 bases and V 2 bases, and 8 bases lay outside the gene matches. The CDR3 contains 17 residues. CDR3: CASSYHRDRGQQETQYF. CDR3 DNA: TGTGCCAGCAGTTACCACCGGGACAGGGGTCAACAAGAGACCCAGTACTTC.

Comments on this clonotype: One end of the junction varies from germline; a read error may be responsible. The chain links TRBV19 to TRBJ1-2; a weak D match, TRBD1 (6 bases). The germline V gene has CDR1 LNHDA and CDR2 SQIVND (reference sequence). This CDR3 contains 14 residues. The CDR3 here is CGSSMRDRLIGYTF. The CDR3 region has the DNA TGTGGCAGTAGTATGCGAGACAGGCTAATTGGCTACACCTTC. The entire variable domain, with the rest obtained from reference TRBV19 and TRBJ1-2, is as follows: DGGITQSPKYLFRKEGQNVTLSCEQNLNHDAMYWYRQDPGQGLRLIYYSQIVNDFQKGDIAEGYSVSREKKESFPLTVTSAQKNPTAFYLCGSSMRDRLIGYTFGSGTRLTVV.

This CDR3 is CASSEALKNQPQHF. In DNA, the CDR3 is TGTGCCAGCAGTGAGGCACTTAAAAATCAGCCCCAGCATTTT. This chain uses TRBV2 with TRBJ1-5; D gene uncertain. With 3 bases removed from V and 4 bases from J, the gap between germline ends came to 10 bases. From germline, CDR1 is SNHLY and CDR2 FYNNEI. The CDR3 has 14 residues.

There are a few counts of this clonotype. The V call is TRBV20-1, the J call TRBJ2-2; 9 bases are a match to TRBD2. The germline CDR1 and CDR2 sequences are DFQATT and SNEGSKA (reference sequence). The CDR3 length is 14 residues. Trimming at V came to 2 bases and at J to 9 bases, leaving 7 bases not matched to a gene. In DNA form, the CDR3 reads TGCAGTGCTAGACCCCGGACTAGCGCCCGGGAGCTGTTTTTT. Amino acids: CSARPRTSARELFF.

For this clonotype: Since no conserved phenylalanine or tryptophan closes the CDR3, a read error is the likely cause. The CDR3 is CASSLNLGDYEQYL. The DNA of the CDR3 is TGTGCCAGCAGCTTAAATCTGGGAGACTACGAGCAGTACTTA. The gene calls are TRBV11-2 and TRBJ2-7, with D perhaps TRBD2 (5 bases). Per germline, CDR1 SGHAT and CDR2 FQNNGV. CDR3 length equals 14 residues. Trimming removed 2 bases from V and 3 bases from J, with 11 bases in between.

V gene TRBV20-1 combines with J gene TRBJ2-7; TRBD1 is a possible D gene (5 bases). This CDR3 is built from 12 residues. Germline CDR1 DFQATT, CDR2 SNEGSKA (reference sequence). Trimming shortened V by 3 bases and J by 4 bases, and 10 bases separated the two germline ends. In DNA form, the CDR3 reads TGCAGTGCTAGTGACAGAGTTTACGAGCAGTACTTC. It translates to CSASDRVYEQYF.